A single sample is the source of the 4 T cell receptor beta chains below, sequenced in a study of blood T cell repertoires in COVID-19. The table came from immunoSEQ multiplex PCR; TCRdb's copy has only in-frame clones and leaves some out. The sample has about 120,000 clones, approximately 87% seen once. Sequencing was carried out using peripheral blood. The source is a man aged 30 to 45 with acute or convalescent COVID-19.

The V and J genes are TRBV5-4 and TRBJ2-2; possible D gene TRBD1, 5 bases. The germline gives CDR1 SGHNT, CDR2 YYREEE (reference sequence). With 3 bases removed from V and 1 base from J, the gap between germline ends came to 13 bases. This CDR3 has 16 amino acids. As DNA, the CDR3 is TGTGCCAGCAGCTCTTCACTCAGGGTGAACACCGGGGAGCTGTTTTTT. Translation gives CASSSSLRVNTGELFF. The whole variable domain, remainder taken from reference TRBV5-4 and TRBJ2-2, is ETGVTQSPTHLIKTRGQQVTLRCSSQSGHNTVSWYQQALGQGPQFIFQYYREEENGRGNFPPRFSGLQFPNYSSELNVNALELDDSALYLCASSSSLRVNTGELFFGEGSRLTVL.

The chain is built from TRBV5-6 and TRBJ2-3; D gene uncertain. Germline V lookup: CDR1 SGHDT, CDR2 YYEEEE. This CDR3 spans 12 amino acids. Between the trimmed V and J ends, which lost 0 bases and 6 bases, there was a span of 5 bases. The CDR3 is CASSLGGDTQYF. CDR3 sequence (DNA): TGTGCCAGCAGCTTGGGAGGTGATACGCAGTATTTT. The full variable domain, its missing parts supplied by reference TRBV5-6 and TRBJ2-3, is DAGVTQSPTHLIKTRGQQVTLRCSPKSGHDTVSWYQQALGQGPQFIFQYYEEEERQRGNFPDRFSGHQFPNYSSELNVNALLLGDSALYLCASSLGGDTQYFGPGTRLTVL.

This rearrangement joins TRBV4-2 to TRBJ2-6; no clear D gene. The germline CDR1 and CDR2 sequences are LGHNA and YNFKEQ. The CDR3 totals 21 residues. Between the trimmed V and J ends, which lost 4 bases and 0 bases, there was a span of 25 bases. DNA of the CDR3: TGTGCCAGCAGCCCCGGATTTTCGGAGTTACCCCTTCACTCTGGGGCCAACGTCCTGACTTTC. This translates into CASSPGFSELPLHSGANVLTF.

V gene TRBV11-2 combines with J gene TRBJ1-4; TRBD1 is a possible D gene (6 bases). This CDR3 contains 15 residues. The V and J ends lost 1 base and 9 bases respectively, with 15 bases between them. Germline CDR1 and CDR2: SGHAT and FQNNGV. Here the CDR3 DNA reads TGTGCCAGCAGCTTAGGGGTTCAGGGGAATAAAAAACTGTTTTTT. Translating gives CASSLGVQGNKKLFF.